This T cell receptor (beta chain) was profiled in a study of regulatory T cells in long-lasting Graves disease. Overall study context: Newly diagnosed Graves' patients had under 3 months of antithyroid drugs. Study-level findings and limits: With persistent disease, TRBV28, TRBJ1-2 and TRBJ2-5 were the favored segments. Those with persistent Graves' had less TCR diversity than newly diagnosed patients.

V gave up 2 bases and J gave up 5 bases, with 7 bases separating them. Germline loops: CDR1 SGHRS, CDR2 YFSETQ. The CDR3 runs 13 residues. As for time point: newly diagnosed GD, antithyroid drugs for less than 3 months. Extracted PBMC RNA gave rise to the TCR library. A note on this clonotype: Its antigen is unidentified.

Both iRepertoire HTBI primers and Arm-PCR of CDR3 regions were used to build the TCR beta libraries. MiXCR was run by TCRdb on the multiplex PCR reads, yielding one entry per CDR3 protein. The sample shows about 560,000 distinct CDR3 sequences, approximately 16% of them seen only once. A further study also used this sample, focusing on T cells in Graves' hyperthyroidism and ophthalmopathy. Per that paper: Absence of ophthalmopathy progression within 18 months defined stable Graves' hyperthyroidism.

The sample consisted of peripheral blood mononuclear cells (PBMCs), taken at new diagnosis, from a patient treated with antithyroid drugs. The clonotype comes from a man aged 18 to 29 with Graves disease. The V and J genes are TRBV5-1 and TRBJ2-2; D might be TRBD1 (5 bases). This CDR3 reads CASSLGETGELFF. The CDR3, as DNA: TGCGCCAGCAGCTTAGGGGAAACCGGGGAGCTGTTTTTT.